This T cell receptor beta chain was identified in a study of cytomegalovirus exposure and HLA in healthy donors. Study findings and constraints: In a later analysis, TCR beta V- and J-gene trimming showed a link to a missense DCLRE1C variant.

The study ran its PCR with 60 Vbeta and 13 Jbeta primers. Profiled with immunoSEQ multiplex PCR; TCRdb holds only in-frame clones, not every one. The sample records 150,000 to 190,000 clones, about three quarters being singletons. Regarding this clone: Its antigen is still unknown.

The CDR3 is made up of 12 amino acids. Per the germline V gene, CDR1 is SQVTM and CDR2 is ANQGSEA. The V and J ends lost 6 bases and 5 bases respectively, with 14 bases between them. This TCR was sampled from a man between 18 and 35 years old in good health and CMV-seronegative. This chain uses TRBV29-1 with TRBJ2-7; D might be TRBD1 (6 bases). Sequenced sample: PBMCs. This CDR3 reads CSVGALSDEQYF. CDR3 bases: TGCAGCGTGGGGGCCCTTAGCGACGAGCAGTACTTC.